The rows below give T cell receptor beta chains drawn from one sample of a study of cytomegalovirus exposure and HLA in healthy donors. Assay used: immunoSEQ multiplex PCR; TCRdb lists only in-frame clones, some missing. Found here are 100,000 to 150,000 clones; the top ten clones hold about 1.8%. Material for sequencing was PBMCs. The receptor source for this set is a man aged 18 to 35 in good health and CMV-seronegative. Each CDR3 is given without its conserved first and last residue.

V gene	J gene	CDR3 protein
TRBV28	TRBJ1-6	ASSSPRQGDNSPLH
TRBV28	TRBJ2-7	ASSLSPSWTGGSYEQY
TRBV19	TRBJ1-1	ASSSRSGQLEAF
TRBV7-6	TRBJ1-1	ASSLARIGTGPQGTEAF
TRBV5-1	TRBJ1-2	ASSSQGNYGYT
TRBV5-6	TRBJ2-7	ASSLVQLGPYEQY
TRBV7-9	NA	ASRPHNAGSSEQY
TRBV19	TRBJ2-5	ASTDSSRGETQY
TRBV18	TRBJ2-5	ASSPEGHSKETQY
TRBV7-3	TRBJ1-1	ASSFTGVAEAF
TRBV5-1	TRBJ1-1	ASSFGRGAEAF
TRBV7-9	TRBJ2-7	ASSKDTGTSKYEQY
TRBV5-8	TRBJ2-2	ASSSLTGVYTGELF
TRBV2	TRBJ2-7	ATHPRGQMGEQY
TRBV9	TRBJ1-4	ASSVGPRGKLF
TRBV11-2	TRBJ2-7	ASRSGTLFTYEQY
TRBV4-1	TRBJ1-5	ASSQVVQGNQPQH
TRBV7-7	TRBJ2-7	ASSLGTGDAEQY
TRBV6-6	TRBJ2-7	ASRVDISYEQY
TRBV10-3	TRBJ2-7	AISIPGTSGGEQY
TRBV4-3	TRBJ1-1	ASSQARQGRRSEAF
TRBV4-1	TRBJ1-2	ASSQDIGSLKAYGYT
TRBV18	TRBJ2-5	ASSPRGQKETQY
TRBV27	TRBJ1-2	ASSTRLNYGYT
TRBV5-1	TRBJ1-1	ASSLAGRGTTLNTEAF
TRBV11-2	TRBJ2-5	ASSSGQRWETQY
TRBV9	TRBJ1-5	ASSAGQGPYSNQPQH
TRBV9	TRBJ1-4	ASSVWPGDRSNEKLF
TRBV19	TRBJ2-7	ASSSIEGRREQY